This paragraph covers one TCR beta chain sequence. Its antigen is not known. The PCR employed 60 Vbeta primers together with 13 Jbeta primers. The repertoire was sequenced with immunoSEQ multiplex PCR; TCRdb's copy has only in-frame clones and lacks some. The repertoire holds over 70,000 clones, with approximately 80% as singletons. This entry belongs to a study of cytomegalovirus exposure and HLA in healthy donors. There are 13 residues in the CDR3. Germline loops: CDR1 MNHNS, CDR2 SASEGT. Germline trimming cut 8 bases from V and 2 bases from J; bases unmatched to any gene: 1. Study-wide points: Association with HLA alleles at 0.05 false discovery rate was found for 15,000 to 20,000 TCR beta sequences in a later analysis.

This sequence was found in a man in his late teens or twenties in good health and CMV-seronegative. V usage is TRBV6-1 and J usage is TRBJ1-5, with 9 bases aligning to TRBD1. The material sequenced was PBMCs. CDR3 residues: CASGTGRNQPQHF. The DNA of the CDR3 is TGTGCCAGCGGGACAGGGCGCAATCAGCCCCAGCATTTT.